This T cell receptor (beta chain) is drawn from a study of blood T cells in healthy people across ages. Germline V gene data show CDR1 as MGHRA and CDR2 as YSYEKL. The CDR3 covers 17 residues. Through a sample-barcoded 5' primer and a J-beta primer mix, a second PCR was run for roughly 6 to 11 cycles. TCRdb reanalysed the 5' RACE reads using MiXCR and keeps one entry per CDR3 protein. Of fewer than 600,000 distinct CDR3 sequences listed, about 27% are singletons. This clonotype was counted once. Its cognate antigen is unknown. Overall study findings and caveats: As age increased, TCR beta diversity per million T cells fell in a roughly linear fashion.

These data were also reused for a study on T cells of mothers and their children.

The specimen was blood. This TCR was sampled from a boy aged 2 to 9 in good health. The chain employs TRBV4-1 and TRBJ2-7; TRBD2 is a possible D gene (5 bases). The better agreement between TRBJ2-1 and the DNA end casts doubt on the J call. The CDR3 DNA is TGCGCCAGCAGCCCGCAAAATCCGGGCCTATCGGGGTATGAGCAGTTCTTC. Translated: CASSPQNPGLSGYEQFF.